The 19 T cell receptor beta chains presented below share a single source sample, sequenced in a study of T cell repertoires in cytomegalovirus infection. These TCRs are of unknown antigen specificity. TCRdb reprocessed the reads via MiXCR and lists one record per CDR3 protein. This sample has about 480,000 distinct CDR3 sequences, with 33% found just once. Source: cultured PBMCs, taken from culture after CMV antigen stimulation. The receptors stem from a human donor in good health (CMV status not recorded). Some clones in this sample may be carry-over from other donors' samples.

CDR3 sequence: CASSRSGDEQFF. CDR3 bases: TGTGCCAGCAGCCGGAGTGGGGATGAGCAGTTCTTC. This chain links TRBV7-9 with TRBJ2-1; D remains unclear. Trimming removed 5 bases at V and 8 bases at J, with 10 bases between. This CDR3 comprises 12 residues. Germline V lookup: CDR1 SEHNR, CDR2 FQNEAQ (reference sequence). The variable domain in full, completed from reference TRBV7-9 and TRBJ2-1, reads DTGVSQNPRHKITKRGQNVTFRCDPISEHNRLYWYRQTLGQGPEFLTYFQNEAQLEKSRLLSDRFSAERPKGSFSTLEIQRTEQGDSAMYLCASSRSGDEQFFGPGTRLTVL.

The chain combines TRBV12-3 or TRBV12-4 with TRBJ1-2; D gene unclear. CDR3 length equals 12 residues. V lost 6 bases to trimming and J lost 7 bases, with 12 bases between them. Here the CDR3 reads CASRSFLVGYTF. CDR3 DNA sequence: TGTGCCAGCAGATCTTTCCTGGTTGGCTACACCTTC.

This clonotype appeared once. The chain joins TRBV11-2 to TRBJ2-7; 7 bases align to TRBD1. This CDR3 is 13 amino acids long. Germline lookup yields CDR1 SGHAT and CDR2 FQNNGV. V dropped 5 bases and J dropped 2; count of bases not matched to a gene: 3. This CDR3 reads CASSKTGPYEQYV. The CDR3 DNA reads TGTGCCAGCAGCAAGACAGGGCCCTACGAGCAGTACGTC.

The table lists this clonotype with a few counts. CDR3 protein: CASSLVRGSENTF. Written as DNA, the CDR3 is TGTGCCAGCAGCTTAGTCAGGGGGTCAGAGAACACCTTC. V is TRBV7-2 and J is TRBJ1-2; 7 bases fit TRBD1. From germline, CDR1 is SGHTA and CDR2 FQGNSA. Germline trimming cut 1 base from V and 12 bases from J; bases unmatched to any gene: 8. The CDR3 spans 13 residues. The whole variable domain, remainder taken from reference TRBV7-2 and TRBJ1-2, is GAGVSQSPSNKVTEKGKDVELRCDPISGHTALYWYRQSLGQGLEFLIYFQGNSAPDKSGLPSDRFSAERTGGSVSTLTIQRTQQEDSAVYLCASSLVRGSENTFGSGTRLTVV.

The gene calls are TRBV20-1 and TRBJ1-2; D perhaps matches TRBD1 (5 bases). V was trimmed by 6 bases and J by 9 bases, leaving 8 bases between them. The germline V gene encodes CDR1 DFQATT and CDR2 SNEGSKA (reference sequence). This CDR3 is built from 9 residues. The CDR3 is CSAKDSYTF. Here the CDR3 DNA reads TGCAGTGCCAAGGACAGCTACACCTTC.

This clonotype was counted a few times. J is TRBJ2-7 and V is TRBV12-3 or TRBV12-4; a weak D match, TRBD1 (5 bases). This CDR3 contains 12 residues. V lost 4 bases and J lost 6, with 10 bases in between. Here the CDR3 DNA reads TGTGCCAGCAGTTCCCGCAGGGTCGAGCAGTACTTC. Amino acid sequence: CASSSRRVEQYF.

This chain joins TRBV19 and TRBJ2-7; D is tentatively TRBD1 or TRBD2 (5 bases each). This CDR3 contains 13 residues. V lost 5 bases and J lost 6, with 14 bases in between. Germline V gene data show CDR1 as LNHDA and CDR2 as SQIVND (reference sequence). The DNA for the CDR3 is TGTGCCAGTAGTTCCGCCTCGGGGCTCGAGCAGTACTTC. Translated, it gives CASSSASGLEQYF.

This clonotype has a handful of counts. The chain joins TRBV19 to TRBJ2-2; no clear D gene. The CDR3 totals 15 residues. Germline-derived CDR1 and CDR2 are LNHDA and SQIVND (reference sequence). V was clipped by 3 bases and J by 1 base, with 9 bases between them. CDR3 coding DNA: TGTGCCAGTAGTATCGGCAGGTTGAACACCGGGGAGCTGTTTTTT. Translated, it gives CASSIGRLNTGELFF.

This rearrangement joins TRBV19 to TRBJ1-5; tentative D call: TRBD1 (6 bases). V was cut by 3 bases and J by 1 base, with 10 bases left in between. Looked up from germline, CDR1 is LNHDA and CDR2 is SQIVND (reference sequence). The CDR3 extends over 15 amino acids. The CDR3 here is CASSIPGVSNQPQHF. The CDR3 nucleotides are TGTGCCAGTAGTATCCCAGGGGTCAGCAATCAGCCCCAGCATTTT.

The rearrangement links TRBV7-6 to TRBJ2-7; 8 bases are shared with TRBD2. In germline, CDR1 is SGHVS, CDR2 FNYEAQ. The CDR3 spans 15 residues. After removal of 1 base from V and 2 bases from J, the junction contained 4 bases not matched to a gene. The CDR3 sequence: CASSLGAGVAYEQYV. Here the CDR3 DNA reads TGTGCCAGCAGCTTAGGAGCGGGGGTAGCCTACGAGCAGTACGTC.

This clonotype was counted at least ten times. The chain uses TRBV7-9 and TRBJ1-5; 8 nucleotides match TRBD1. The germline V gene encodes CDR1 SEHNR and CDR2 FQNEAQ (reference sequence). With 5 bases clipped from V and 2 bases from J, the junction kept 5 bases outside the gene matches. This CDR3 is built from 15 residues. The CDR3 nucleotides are TGTGCCAGCAGCCGTGGGACAGGCCGCAATCAGCCCCAGCATTTT. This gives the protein CASSRGTGRNQPQHF.

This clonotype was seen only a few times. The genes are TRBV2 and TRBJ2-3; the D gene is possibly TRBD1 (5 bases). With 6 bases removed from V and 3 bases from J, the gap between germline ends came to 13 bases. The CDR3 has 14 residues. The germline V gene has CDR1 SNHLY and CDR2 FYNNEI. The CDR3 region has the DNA TGTGCCAGCAGCCTCATCCAGGGAACAGATACGCAGTATTTT. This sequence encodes CASSLIQGTDTQYF.

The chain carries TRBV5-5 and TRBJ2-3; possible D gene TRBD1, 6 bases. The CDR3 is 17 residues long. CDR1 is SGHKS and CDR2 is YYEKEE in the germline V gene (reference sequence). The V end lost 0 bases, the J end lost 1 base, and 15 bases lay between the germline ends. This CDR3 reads CASSLAPPWGRTDTQYF. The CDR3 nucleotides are TGTGCCAGCAGCTTGGCACCCCCCTGGGGGCGCACAGATACGCAGTATTTT.

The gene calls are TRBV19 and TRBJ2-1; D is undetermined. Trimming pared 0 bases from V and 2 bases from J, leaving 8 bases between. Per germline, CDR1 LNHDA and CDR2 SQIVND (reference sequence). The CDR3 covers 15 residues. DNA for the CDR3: TGTGCCAGTAGTATAGAAGCTACGACCTACAATGAGCAGTTCTTC. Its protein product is CASSIEATTYNEQFF.

The CDR3 DNA reads as TGTGCCAGCAGCCCCCCTAGGTACAGATACAATGAGCAGTTCTTC. Amino acid sequence: CASSPPRYRYNEQFF. The chain is built from TRBV7-9 and TRBJ2-1; D not resolved. Germline lookup yields CDR1 SEHNR and CDR2 FQNEAQ (reference sequence). V gave up 5 bases and J gave up 4 bases, with 15 bases separating them. This CDR3 is 15 amino acids long. Based on the CDR3 plus reference TRBV7-9 and TRBJ2-1, the full variable domain is DTGVSQNPRHKITKRGQNVTFRCDPISEHNRLYWYRQTLGQGPEFLTYFQNEAQLEKSRLLSDRFSAERPKGSFSTLEIQRTEQGDSAMYLCASSPPRYRYNEQFFGPGTRLTVL.

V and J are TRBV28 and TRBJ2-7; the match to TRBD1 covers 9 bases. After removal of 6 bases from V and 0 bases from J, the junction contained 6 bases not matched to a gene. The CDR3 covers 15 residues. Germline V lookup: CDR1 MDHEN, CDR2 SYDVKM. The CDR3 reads CASRQTGGGSYEQYF. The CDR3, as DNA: TGTGCCAGCAGGCAAACAGGGGGCGGCTCCTACGAGCAGTACTTC.

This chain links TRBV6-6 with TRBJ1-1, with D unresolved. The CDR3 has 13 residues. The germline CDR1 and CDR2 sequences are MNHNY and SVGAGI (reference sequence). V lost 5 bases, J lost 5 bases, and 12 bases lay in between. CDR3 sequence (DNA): TGTGCCAGCAGTATTCAGAGGGAAACTGAAGCTTTCTTT. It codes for CASSIQRETEAFF.

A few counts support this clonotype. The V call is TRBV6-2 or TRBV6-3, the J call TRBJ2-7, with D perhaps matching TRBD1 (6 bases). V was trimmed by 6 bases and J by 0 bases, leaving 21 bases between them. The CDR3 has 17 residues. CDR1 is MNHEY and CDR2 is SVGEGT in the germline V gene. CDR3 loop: CASSPPLDRRPSYEQYF. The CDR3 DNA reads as TGTGCCAGCAGCCCCCCTCTTGACAGGCGACCCTCCTACGAGCAGTACTTC.

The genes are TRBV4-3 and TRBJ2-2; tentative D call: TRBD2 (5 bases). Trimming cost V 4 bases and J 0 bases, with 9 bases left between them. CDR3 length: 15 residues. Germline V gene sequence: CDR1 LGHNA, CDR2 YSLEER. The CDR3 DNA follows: TGCGCCAGCAGCCCACGACTAACGAACACCGGGGAGCTGTTTTTT. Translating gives CASSPRLTNTGELFF.